Listed below are T cell receptor beta chains from one sample, sequenced in a study of CD8 T cells in ankylosing spondylitis. Using its own MiXCR run on the 5' RACE reads, TCRdb lists one record per CDR3 protein. Of about 160,000 distinct CDR3 sequences detected, 40% to 50% appear once; the ten largest clones hold nearly 15%. What was sequenced was synovial fluid, either unsorted or a sorted T cell fraction (not recorded which). These receptors were collected from a male donor with ankylosing spondylitis. Both conserved end residues are part of each CDR3. D genes are given only for firm matches. Clone size appears in some rows only: once, few, many, or a class for an expanded clone.

>14|NA|TRBJ1-1|TRBV5-1|NA
TGCGCCAGCAGCTTCAAAAGGGGGAACACTGAAGCTTTCTTT
CASSFKRGNTEAFF
>16|TRBD1|TRBJ2-7|TRBV27|few
TGTGCCAGCAGTCCGTCAACAGGGGAGCGCACCTACGAGCAGTACTTC
CASSPSTGERTYEQYF
>11|NA|TRBJ2-5|TRBV18|NA
TGTGCCAGCTCATCCCAAGAGACCCAGTACTTC
CASSSQETQYF
>14|NA|TRBJ1-6|TRBV12-3/TRBV12-4|NA
TGTGCCAGCAGTTTAGTGGGGACTGGTTCACCCCTCCACTTT
CASSLVGTGSPLHF
>16|NA|TRBJ2-1|TRBV4-2|NA
TGTGCCAGCAGCCAAGAGAGAGCGTGGTCCTACAATGAGCAGTTCTTC
CASSQERAWSYNEQFF
>11|NA|TRBJ2-7|TRBV6-2/TRBV6-3|medium-sized
TGTGCCAGCAGTTACATTTACGAGCAGTACTTC
CASSYIYEQYF
>14|NA|TRBJ1-5|TRBV7-8|NA
TGTGCCAGCAGCATCCGTAACAGGAATCAGCCCCAGCATTTT
CASSIRNRNQPQHF
>17|TRBD2|TRBJ2-2|TRBV4-3|NA
TGCGCCAGCAGCCGAAATCCCCTAGCGGGAGTTACCGGGGAGCTGTTTTTT
CASSRNPLAGVTGELFF
>14|TRBD2|TRBJ2-1|TRBV20-1|NA
TGCAGTGCTAGCGGGACTAGCGGCTACAATGAGCAGTTCTTC
CSASGTSGYNEQFF
>15|TRBD2|TRBJ2-2|TRBV4-3|many
TGCGCCAGCAGCCAAGATCAGCGGGGACCCGGGGAGCTGTTTTTT
CASSQDQRGPGELFF
>13|NA|TRBJ1-2|TRBV28|many
TGTGCCAGCAGCACCACAGGGATGGATGGCTACACCTTC
CASSTTGMDGYTF
>14|NA|TRBJ1-1|TRBV12-3/TRBV12-4|NA
TGTGCCAGCAGTTCAGGGCCCCTGAACACTGAAGCTTTCTTT
CASSSGPLNTEAFF
>11|NA|TRBJ2-1|TRBV5-1|few
TGCGCCAGCAGCTTTGGACCCTCGCAGTTCTTC
CASSFGPSQFF
>13|TRBD2|TRBJ2-1|TRBV5-4|many
TGTGCCAATGAGGGGCTAGCGGGAGGTGAGCAGTTCTTC
CANEGLAGGEQFF
>14|TRBD1|TRBJ1-2|TRBV5-5|NA
TGTGCCAGCAGCTTACCCGGGACAGACTATGGCTACACCTTC
CASSLPGTDYGYTF
>17|NA|TRBJ2-3|TRBV4-3|few
TGCGCCAGCAGCCAAGATAGCCCGCGGGACCTCTCAGATACGCAGTATTTT
CASSQDSPRDLSDTQYF
>16|NA|TRBJ2-5|TRBV3-1|few
TGTGCCAGCAGCCAGATCCGGGTCCCCGAAACGGAGACCCAGTACTTC
CASSQIRVPETETQYF
>17|NA|TRBJ2-3|TRBV28|NA
TGTGCCAGCAGTCTGGGTCTTACAGGCCCCGACACAGATACGCAGTATTTT
CASSLGLTGPDTDTQYF
>16|TRBD1|TRBJ1-3|TRBV20-1|few
TGCAGTGCTAGAGTTCTGGGGACAGGCGAAGGAAACACCATATATTTT
CSARVLGTGEGNTIYF
>14|TRBD2|TRBJ2-3|TRBV19|NA
TGTGCCAGTACTAGCGGGGGGGCCCAAGATACGCAGTATTTT
CASTSGGAQDTQYF
>16|TRBD1|TRBJ1-5|TRBV12-3/TRBV12-4|NA
TGTGCCAGCAGTCCGACTGGACCAGGGGGCCGTCAGCCCCAGCATTTT
CASSPTGPGGRQPQHF